These 31 T cell receptor beta chains were sequenced from one sample in a study of T cell repertoires in cytomegalovirus infection. TCRdb itself ran the reads through MiXCR, one entry per CDR3 protein. The sample contains approximately 500,000 distinct CDR3 sequences, about 15% of which appear only once. The sequenced sample consisted of CD8+ T cells from PBMCs. These receptors all stem from a human donor in good health (CMV status not recorded). Some clones in this sample may be carry-over from other donors' samples.

V gene TRBV3-1 combines with J gene TRBJ2-5, with 15 bases aligning to TRBD2. With 4 bases clipped from V and 3 bases from J, the junction kept 9 bases outside the gene matches. This CDR3 comprises 18 residues. The V gene's germline CDR1 is LGHDT and CDR2 YNNKEL (reference sequence). Here the CDR3 DNA reads TGTGCCAGCAGCCCTTGGACTAGCGGGGGGGAAAACAAAGAGACCCAGTACTTC. Amino acids: CASSPWTSGGENKETQYF.

This clonotype was observed at least ten times. This rearrangement joins TRBV12-3 or TRBV12-4 to TRBJ1-1; D gene ambiguous. This CDR3 has 18 residues. Trimming cost V 0 bases and J 0 bases, with 17 bases left between them. CDR3 in amino acids: CASSLARGSAPMNTEAFF. CDR3 sequence (DNA): TGTGCCAGCAGTTTAGCGCGTGGTTCGGCACCCATGAACACTGAAGCTTTCTTT.

The J gene is TRBJ2-3, the V gene TRBV5-1; 10 nucleotides agree with TRBD1. CDR1 SGHRS and CDR2 YFSETQ come from the germline V gene. J gave up 2 bases and V 6 bases, and 6 bases lay outside the gene matches. The CDR3 sequence is 15 residues long. DNA for the CDR3: TGCGCCAGCAAGGGGGGACAGGGGTACACAGATACGCAGTATTTT. Translated, it gives CASKGGQGYTDTQYF.

This chain uses TRBV7-9 with TRBJ1-2, with a weak D call TRBD1 (5 bases). V gave up 5 bases and J gave up 4 bases, with 14 bases separating them. This CDR3 contains 14 residues. Germline values: CDR1 SEHNR, CDR2 FQNEAQ (reference sequence). Here the CDR3 DNA reads TGTGCCAGCAGCGCGTCAGGGACTACCTATGGCTACACCTTC. Residues: CASSASGTTYGYTF.

This clonotype occurred many times. The CDR3 region has the DNA TGTGCCAGCAGTGAAGCGCTTCGACAGCTCTATAATTCACCCCTCCACTTT. Protein sequence: CASSEALRQLYNSPLHF. The rearrangement links TRBV2 to TRBJ1-6, with D possibly matching TRBD1 (5 bases). The CDR3 extends over 17 amino acids. Germline assignment: CDR1 SNHLY and CDR2 FYNNEI. V dropped 0 bases and J dropped 3 bases, with 12 bases sitting between them. Based on the CDR3 plus reference TRBV2 and TRBJ1-6, the full variable domain is EPEVTQTPSHQVTQMGQEVILRCVPISNHLYFYWYRQILGQKVEFLVSFYNNEISEKSEIFDDQFSVERPDGSNFTLKIRSTKLEDSAMYFCASSEALRQLYNSPLHFGNGTRLTVT.

This clonotype was detected many times. J is TRBJ2-2 and V is TRBV6-1; D remains unclear. The CDR3 sequence is 14 residues long. Trimming stripped 6 bases from V and 6 bases from J, with 14 bases between. CDR1 is MNHNS, CDR2 SASEGT, per germline. CDR3: CASSHQVLSGELFF. CDR3 coding DNA: TGTGCCAGCAGCCACCAGGTGCTGTCCGGGGAGCTGTTTTTT.

This clonotype was seen many times. The chain carries TRBV24-1 and TRBJ2-7; a possible D gene is TRBD1 (6 bases). The CDR3 sequence is 13 residues long. V lost 2 bases, J lost 4 bases, and 8 bases lay in between. CDR1 is KGHDR, CDR2 SFDVKD, per germline. Here the CDR3 reads CATSDYRAYEQYF. CDR3 nucleotides: TGTGCCACCAGTGATTACAGGGCTTACGAGCAGTACTTC.

This clonotype occurred many times. CDR3 nucleotide sequence: TGTGCCAGCAGTTCATTGGCTAGCGGGTGGGGGGAGTTCTTC. Protein sequence: CASSSLASGWGEFF. V gene TRBV27 combines with J gene TRBJ2-1, with 8 positions matching TRBD2. The CDR3 extends over 14 amino acids. With 4 bases clipped from V and 14 bases from J, the junction kept 13 bases outside the gene matches. Germline V gene data show CDR1 as MNHEY and CDR2 as SMNVEV (reference sequence).

This clonotype showed up many times. The chain combines TRBV4-1 with TRBJ1-5; D possibly corresponds to TRBD1 (5 bases). CDR1 is MGHRA, CDR2 YSYEKL, per germline. This CDR3 is 17 amino acids long. V lost 0 bases and J lost 2, with 14 bases in between. As DNA, the CDR3 is TGCGCCAGCAGCCAAGACGGGGGGATGGGTGGCAATCAGCCCCAGCATTTT. Its protein is CASSQDGGMGGNQPQHF.

With respect to this clonotype: The junction departs from the called germline gene at one end, perhaps through a read error. The V gene is TRBV2, the J gene TRBJ2-2; TRBD2 might be the D (5 bases). The CDR3 has 15 residues. From germline, CDR1 is SNHLY and CDR2 FYNNEI. The CDR3 DNA reads TGTGCCAGCAGTGAATCAGGTGTTCGCGCCGGGGTGCTGTTTTTT. This encodes CASSESGVRAGVLFF.

As for this clonotype: No conserved phenylalanine or tryptophan ends this CDR3, so it is likely a read error. This chain links TRBV5-8 with TRBJ2-5, with TRBD2 matching over 10 bases. V shed 3 bases, J shed 2 bases, and the junction held 4 bases outside the gene matches. Germline V gives CDR1 SGHTS, CDR2 YDEGEE. This CDR3 has 15 amino acids. The CDR3 nucleotides are TGTGCCAGCAGCTCCGGACTAGCGGAACAAGAGACCCAGTACTAC. Its translation is CASSSGLAEQETQYY.

This rearrangement joins TRBV28 to TRBJ2-1, with TRBD2 identical over 14 bases. This CDR3 is 18 amino acids long. Germline trimming cut 6 bases from V and 1 base from J; bases unmatched to any gene: 8. CDR1 MDHEN and CDR2 SYDVKM come from the germline V gene. The CDR3 here is CASSRGTSGSLSYNEQFF. Here the CDR3 DNA reads TGTGCCAGCAGCCGCGGGACTAGCGGGAGTTTATCCTACAATGAGCAGTTCTTC.

This clonotype was seen repeatedly, ten times or more. The CDR3 bases are TGTGCCAGCAGCTTCAGACTAGCAGCAGATACGCAGTATTTT. Residues: CASSFRLAADTQYF. The chain combines TRBV7-2 with TRBJ2-3; 7 bases align to TRBD2. Looked up from germline, CDR1 is SGHTA and CDR2 is FQGNSA. V was clipped by 3 bases and J by 4 bases; unmatched bases: 4. This CDR3 has 14 amino acids.

This clonotype was counted between two and nine times. This chain uses TRBV27 with TRBJ2-7; 8 bases line up with TRBD2. The CDR3 length is 16 residues. Germline CDR1 reads MNHEY; CDR2 reads SMNVEV (reference sequence). The V segment lost 0 bases and the J segment 4 bases; nucleotides outside the gene matches: 8. The chain's CDR3 is CASSLSSGTSRYEQYF. DNA for the CDR3: TGTGCCAGCAGTTTATCCTCCGGGACTAGTCGGTACGAGCAGTACTTC.

This chain links TRBV15 with TRBJ1-2, with 8 bases identical to TRBD1. The CDR3 extends over 15 amino acids. V was pared by 3 bases and J by 3 bases, with 6 bases of the junction left unmatched. Germline CDR1 is LNHNV and CDR2 is YYDKDF (reference sequence). CDR3 in amino acids: CATSSPDRADYGYTF. The CDR3 nucleotides read TGTGCCACCAGCAGTCCGGACAGGGCTGACTATGGCTACACCTTC.

This clonotype was seen a few times. This chain links TRBV25-1 with TRBJ2-1; 7 bases are shared with TRBD2. This CDR3 contains 14 residues. CDR1 is MGHDK and CDR2 is SYGVNS in the germline V gene. V gave up 4 bases and J gave up 6 bases; unmatched junction bases: 6. The CDR3 reads CASSAYGRSNEQFF. CDR3 coding DNA: TGTGCCAGCAGTGCCTACGGGAGGAGCAATGAGCAGTTCTTC.

The sample holds many counts of this clonotype. The chain uses TRBV6-1 and TRBJ1-4; tentatively, D is TRBD1 (5 bases). Germline V gene sequence: CDR1 MNHNS, CDR2 SASEGT. The CDR3 has 14 amino acids. The ends were cut back, 2 bases at V and 7 bases at J, with 11 bases in the middle. The CDR3 sequence: CASSERRGFEKLFF. CDR3 nucleotides: TGTGCCAGCAGTGAAAGAAGGGGCTTTGAAAAACTGTTTTTT.

This clonotype was recorded many times. The chain has TRBV28 and TRBJ2-1; D remains unclear. Trimming shortened V by 7 bases and J by 0 bases, and 16 bases separated the two germline ends. Germline-derived CDR1 and CDR2 are MDHEN and SYDVKM. The CDR3 spans 16 residues. CDR3 in DNA: TGTGCCAGCATACCTTCACCACCGCCCTCCTACAATGAGCAGTTCTTC. It yields the protein CASIPSPPPSYNEQFF.

In its sample, this clonotype was seen a few times. The chain has TRBV9 and TRBJ1-1; D perhaps matches TRBD1 (5 bases). The CDR3 covers 14 residues. Germline values: CDR1 SGDLS, CDR2 YYNGEE. Trimming removed 3 bases at V and 4 bases at J, with 13 bases between. CDR3 nucleotide sequence: TGTGCCAGCAGCGGAACGGGCCAGGGCACTGAAGCTTTCTTT. This codes for CASSGTGQGTEAFF.

V and J are TRBV6-1 and TRBJ2-7, with D tentatively TRBD2 (6 bases). The V end lost 0 bases, the J end lost 0 bases, and 15 bases lay between the germline ends. CDR1 and CDR2 (germline): MNHNS, SASEGT. This CDR3 spans 17 amino acids. As DNA, the CDR3 is TGTGCCAGCAGTGAAGCGCTTCTGGGAGGCAGCTCCTACGAGCAGTACTTC. Protein product: CASSEALLGGSSYEQYF.

The chain employs TRBV28 and TRBJ1-3; a possible D gene is TRBD1 (5 bases). The length of the CDR3 is 16 residues. The germline V and J ends were trimmed by 5 bases and 0 bases, with 14 bases remaining between them. Germline V CDR1 and CDR2: MDHEN, SYDVKM. CDR3 sequence (DNA): TGTGCCAGCAGTGACGACAGAGAAAGCTCTGGAAACACCATATATTTT. Translating it yields CASSDDRESSGNTIYF.

This clonotype was counted many times. The CDR3 here is CASSPLGGNTEAFF. In DNA, the CDR3 is TGTGCCAGCAGTCCACTGGGCGGGAACACTGAAGCTTTCTTT. The rearrangement links TRBV12-3 or TRBV12-4 to TRBJ1-1; D not certain. V lost 5 bases to trimming and J lost 1 base, with 11 bases between them. The CDR3 extends over 14 amino acids.

This clonotype was counted at least ten times. The V and J genes are TRBV7-8 and TRBJ2-1; 13 bases are shared with TRBD2. Trimming cost V 6 bases and J 1 base; bases outside gene matches: 9. This CDR3 is built from 18 residues. The germline V gene encodes CDR1 SGHVS and CDR2 FQNEAQ. CDR3 region: CASRKTSGGRLSYNEQFF. CDR3 coding DNA: TGTGCCAGCAGGAAGACTAGCGGGGGGCGACTTTCCTACAATGAGCAGTTCTTC.

This clonotype was observed a few times. This chain uses TRBV12-3 or TRBV12-4 with TRBJ2-1; 11 positions match TRBD2. The CDR3 consists of 15 residues. With 2 bases clipped from V and 8 bases from J, the junction kept 5 bases outside the gene matches. The CDR3 DNA is TGTGCCAGCAGTTTAAAACTAGCGGGAGTTGATGAGCAGTTCTTC. Translating gives CASSLKLAGVDEQFF.

The CDR3 loop reads CSARGTSGTNEQFF. DNA of the CDR3: TGCAGTGCTAGGGGGACTAGCGGGACCAATGAGCAGTTCTTC. This chain joins TRBV20-1 and TRBJ2-1, with 13 bases identical to TRBD2. V shed 3 bases, J shed 6 bases, and the junction held 2 bases outside the gene matches. Germline CDR1 and CDR2: DFQATT and SNEGSKA (reference sequence). The CDR3 runs to 14 residues.

This chain links TRBV5-3 with TRBJ2-1; 10 positions agree with TRBD2. TRBV5-3 is reported as an ORF; its role is uncertain. V was pared by 8 bases and J by 7 bases, with 24 bases of the junction left unmatched. The CDR3 is 19 residues long. The CDR3 DNA reads as TGTGCCAGCAGCCAGGGGTGGCTAGCGGGAGAAAACCCCCTTAATGAGCAGTTCTTC. This sequence encodes CASSQGWLAGENPLNEQFF.

This clonotype was detected only a few times. J is TRBJ1-2 and V is TRBV19, with 8 bases matching TRBD1. Germline CDR1 and CDR2: LNHDA and SQIVND (reference sequence). This CDR3 has 15 amino acids. J lost 3 bases, V lost 3 bases, and 6 bases had no gene match. The CDR3 region is CASSIAQGVDYGYTF. DNA for the CDR3: TGTGCCAGTAGTATCGCACAGGGGGTAGACTATGGCTACACCTTC.

The rearrangement joins TRBV2 to TRBJ2-7, with TRBD1 matching 9 bases. CDR3 size: 15 residues. J was trimmed by 5 bases and V by 5 bases; bases with no gene match: 10. Germline values: CDR1 SNHLY, CDR2 FYNNEI. In DNA form, the CDR3 reads TGTGCCAGCAGTATCCCCGGGACAGGGACGCACGAGCAGTACTTC. Translated, it gives CASSIPGTGTHEQYF.

About this clonotype itself: A single base separates this from a much larger clone, so it may be a read error. This chain uses TRBV7-9 with TRBJ1-4, with D hard to call. CDR1 is SEHNR and CDR2 is FQNEAQ in the germline V gene (reference sequence). The CDR3 sequence is 17 residues long. Trimming took off 4 bases at V and 7 bases at J, with 22 bases between the two ends. The CDR3 loop reads CASSSTHGLTRGEKLFF. DNA for the CDR3: TGTGCCAGCAGCTCTACACACGGTCTCACGAGAGGTGAAAAACTGTTTTTT.

The chain has TRBV27 and TRBJ2-3, with 11 nucleotides matching TRBD2. Germline loops: CDR1 MNHEY, CDR2 SMNVEV (reference sequence). The CDR3 contains 16 residues. With V trimmed by 4 bases and J by 1 base, 4 bases remained unmatched. The CDR3 DNA reads TGTGCCAGCAGTTCACTAGCGGGAGTGCGCACAGATACGCAGTATTTT. Translation gives CASSSLAGVRTDTQYF.

At least ten counts were recorded for this clonotype. The chain combines TRBV11-2 with TRBJ2-1, with D possibly TRBD2 on 5 matching bases. There are 19 residues in the CDR3. Between the trimmed V and J ends, which lost 4 bases and 0 bases, there was a span of 22 bases. Germline CDR1 and CDR2: SGHAT and FQNNGV. The CDR3 region has the DNA TGTGCCAGCAGCTCCCCCGAGGGTTACTCTTTAAGCTCCTACAATGAGCAGTTCTTC. It codes for CASSSPEGYSLSSYNEQFF.